The rows below give T cell receptor beta chains drawn from one sample of a study of post-analysis software for immune sequencing data. Using its own MiXCR run on the PCR reads, TCRdb lists one record per CDR3 protein. The sample yields 350,000 to 450,000 distinct CDR3 sequences, approximately 37% seen once. Material for sequencing was blood. The source is a girl aged 2-15 years with multiple sclerosis. The CDR3 runs from the conserved cysteine through the conserved F or W. The D gene is left open where the match is weak. Where a row states a size, it is once, few, many or the class of an expanded clone; other rows omit it.

few | TRBJ1-2 | . | TRBV27 | CASSSGKVVEGYTF | TGTGCCAGCAGTTCCGGTAAGGTTGTTGAAGGCTACACCTTC
. | TRBJ1-1 | TRBD1 | TRBV28 | CASSLLTGFVTEAFF | TGTGCCAGCAGTTTATTGACAGGGTTTGTCACTGAAGCTTTCTTT
. | TRBJ2-3 | TRBD2 | TRBV7-2 | CASSFSGTSPTDTQYF | TGTGCCAGCAGCTTCTCCGGGACTAGCCCGACAGATACGCAGTATTTT
few | TRBJ2-5 | . | TRBV25-1 | CASSKGAPPETQYF | TGTGCCAGCAGCAAAGGGGCTCCCCCGGAGACCCAGTACTTC
few | TRBJ1-2 | . | TRBV6-6 | CASRQGNQYYTF | TGTGCCAGCAGACAGGGCAATCAATACTACACCTTC
. | TRBJ1-2 | . | TRBV25-1 | CASSEGVVNYGYTF | TGTGCCAGCAGTGAGGGTGTAGTCAACTATGGCTACACCTTC
. | TRBJ1-2 | . | TRBV5-1 | CASRPDMDYGYTF | TGCGCCAGCAGGCCAGATATGGACTATGGCTACACCTTC
few | TRBJ1-5 | . | TRBV24-1 | CATSDAPWQPQHF | TGTGCCACCAGTGATGCTCCTTGGCAGCCCCAGCATTTT
few | TRBJ2-7 | . | TRBV13 | CASSLEAQGPYEQYF | TGTGCCAGCAGCTTAGAGGCACAGGGACCCTACGAGCAGTACTTC
. | TRBJ2-1 | TRBD2 | TRBV20-1 | CSARGTSARGGNEQFF | TGCAGTGCCCGAGGGACTAGCGCGCGCGGGGGTAATGAGCAGTTCTTC
many | TRBJ2-1 | . | TRBV12-3/TRBV12-4 | CASSHGGPNEQFF | TGTGCCAGCAGCCACGGGGGGCCCAATGAGCAGTTCTTC
few | TRBJ1-2 | TRBD1 | TRBV27 | CASSTLRDRGLRGYTF | TGTGCCAGCAGTACCCTCAGGGACAGGGGGCTTCGAGGCTACACCTTC
. | TRBJ2-1 | . | TRBV12-3/TRBV12-4 | CASSSPFSGQFF | TGTGCCAGCAGTTCCCCCTTTTCTGGGCAGTTCTTC
. | TRBJ2-7 | . | TRBV10-3 | CAISTGEAYEQYF | TGTGCCATCAGTACAGGGGAGGCCTACGAGCAGTACTTC
once | TRBJ1-5 | . | TRBV5-6 | CASSSRDTYYQPQHF | TGTGCCAGCAGCTCCCGGGACACATATTATCAGCCCCAGCATTTT
. | TRBJ2-1 | TRBD1 | TRBV7-8 | CASSSKDRGLSYNEQFF | TGTGCCAGCAGCTCGAAGGACAGGGGGCTCAGCTACAATGAGCAGTTCTTC
. | TRBJ1-4 | . | TRBV5-1 | CASSLVSGSNEKLFF | TGCGCCAGCAGCTTGGTATCCGGAAGTAATGAAAAACTGTTTTTT
few | TRBJ1-2 | . | TRBV20-1 | CSARQHPFGYTF | TGCAGTGCCCGGCAGCACCCCTTCGGCTACACCTTC
few | TRBJ1-5 | . | TRBV7-9 | CASSLVDTNQPQHF | TGTGCCAGCAGCTTAGTTGACACGAATCAGCCCCAGCATTTT
. | TRBJ2-2 | TRBD2 | TRBV12-3/TRBV12-4 | CASKIAAGGNTGELFF | TGTGCCAGCAAAATAGCAGCGGGAGGGAACACCGGGGAGCTGTTTTTT
few | TRBJ2-7 | . | TRBV7-9 | CASSWGSFSEQYF | TGTGCCAGCAGCTGGGGTTCCTTTAGCGAGCAGTACTTC
. | TRBJ2-7 | TRBD2 | TRBV6-5 | CASSYSSPLSGGASFEQYF | TGTGCCAGCAGTTACTCGAGTCCCCTTAGCGGGGGGGCTAGTTTCGAGCAGTACTTC
. | TRBJ2-3 | . | TRBV7-2 | CASSLDRGGDTQYF | TGTGCCAGCAGCTTAGACAGGGGGGGGGATACGCAGTATTTT